Below, one T cell receptor (beta chain) is given with its context. Its specificity is unknown. The record originates from a study of graft-versus-host responses after intestinal transplantation. Overall study results and limits: The recipient marrow held GvH clones, and some of them showed up first in ileum or blood.

The data were produced by immunoSEQ multiplex PCR, yet TCRdb's version contains in-frame clones alone and is incomplete. The sample lists about 120,000 clones, 85% to 95% occurring once. Deletions cut 0 bases from V and 7 bases from J, with 16 bases between. The CDR3 has 15 amino acids. Germline-derived CDR1 and CDR2 are SGHDT and YYEEEE. This chain joins TRBV5-6 and TRBJ2-5; maybe TRBD2 (5 bases). Material: unstimulated CD8+ T cells sorted from spleen or lymph node cells, obtained before intestinal transplant. The receptor was isolated from a human donor who received an intestinal transplant. The CDR3, as DNA: TGTGCCAGCAGCTTGGTTCGTCTAGCTCAGGTGACCCAGTACTTC. Amino acid sequence: CASSLVRLAQVTQYF.